One and the same sample provided the 30 T cell receptor beta chains below, sequenced in a study of T-cell memory formation after mild COVID-19. TCRdb processed the 5' RACE reads anew with MiXCR; each CDR3 protein has one entry. Counted here are about 130,000 distinct CDR3 sequences, about 6.5% occurring once; the ten biggest clones make up 2.2%. The specimen sequenced was PBMCs or a T cell subset sorted from them (not recorded which). The receptors were gathered from an adult woman who had mild COVID-19 (a few samples of this study predate the infection). Cell type and time point are not known.

The chain recombines TRBV20-1 with TRBJ2-1, with D unclear. The germline V gene encodes CDR1 DFQATT and CDR2 SNEGSKA (reference sequence). Trimming pared 0 bases from V and 0 bases from J, leaving 6 bases between. This CDR3 region has 14 residues. The CDR3 coding sequence is TGCAGTGCTAGAGATACCACCTCCTACAATGAGCAGTTCTTC. It codes for CSARDTTSYNEQFF.

In its sample, this clonotype was seen a few times. This chain connects TRBV11-3 to TRBJ2-5; TRBD1 is a possible D gene (6 bases). CDR1 and CDR2 from the germline V gene are SGHNT and YENEEA. V lost 5 bases and J lost 5, with 21 bases in between. The CDR3 consists of 16 residues. The CDR3 bases are TGTGCCAGCAGCCCACGGGACATCCCCGGCCAGGAGACCCAGTACTTC. Translating it yields CASSPRDIPGQETQYF.

This clonotype has ten or more counts. This chain uses TRBV18 with TRBJ2-5; D may be TRBD1 (5 bases). The CDR3 consists of 15 residues. V was trimmed by 1 base and J by 2 bases, leaving 11 bases between them. In germline, CDR1 is KGHSH, CDR2 LQKENI. The CDR3 sequence: CASSPLLQEQETQYF. The CDR3, as DNA: TGTGCCAGCTCACCACTTTTACAGGAGCAAGAGACCCAGTACTTC.

Only a few counts were recorded for this clonotype. This chain joins TRBV2 and TRBJ1-2; D gene uncertain. The CDR3 sequence is 15 residues long. Germline assignment: CDR1 SNHLY and CDR2 FYNNEI. Deletions cut 8 bases from V and 2 bases from J, with 18 bases between. CDR3: CASLASQWMNYGYTF. The DNA of the CDR3 is TGTGCCAGCTTGGCCAGCCAGTGGATGAACTATGGCTACACCTTC.

This clonotype appeared many times. One end of the junction fails to match germline, which may point to a read error. This chain links TRBV12-3 or TRBV12-4 with TRBJ1-1; weak D call: TRBD1 (5 bases). The length of the CDR3 is 14 residues. Here the CDR3 reads CASRDGGGNTEAFF. The CDR3 DNA is TGCGCCTCCCGCGACGGGGGAGGGAACACTGAAGCTTTCTTT.

The sample holds a few counts of this clonotype. The chain has TRBV9 and TRBJ1-1; D remains ambiguous. V lost 1 base, J lost 2 bases, and 6 bases lay in between. Germline-derived CDR1 and CDR2 are SGDLS and YYNGEE. The CDR3 spans 13 residues. CDR3: CASSVTPNTEAFF. As DNA, the CDR3 is TGTGCCAGCAGCGTAACACCTAACACTGAAGCTTTCTTT.

This clonotype has only a few counts. The chain is built from TRBV6-4 and TRBJ1-2; no definite D call. Trimming cost V 5 bases and J 4 bases, with 23 bases left between them. The CDR3 is 17 amino acids. Per the germline V gene, CDR1 is MRHNA and CDR2 is SNTAGT. The CDR3 nucleotides are TGTGCCAGCAGTCAAACAGTACCCCTATGCGATGGCTATGGCTACACCTTC. Translation: CASSQTVPLCDGYGYTF.

This clonotype was counted between two and nine times. This sequence joins TRBV9 and TRBJ1-3; TRBD1 matches 7 bases. In germline, CDR1 is SGDLS, CDR2 YYNGEE. The ends lost 3 bases at V and 0 bases at J; junction bases unmatched: 3. CDR3 size: 15 residues. The DNA of the CDR3 is TGTGCCAGCAGCGGTGGGGACAGCTCTGGAAACACCATATATTTT. It yields the protein CASSGGDSSGNTIYF.

This clonotype was seen a few times. The chain employs TRBV6-2 or TRBV6-3 and TRBJ2-7; no reliable D call. Germline lookup yields CDR1 MNHEY and CDR2 SVGEGT. This CDR3 is built from 18 residues. The V end was cut by 2 bases, the J end by 0 bases, with 20 bases between. The CDR3 spells CASSYASKGYNPSYEQYF. The CDR3 nucleotides are TGTGCCAGCAGTTACGCCTCAAAGGGCTATAACCCCTCCTACGAGCAGTACTTC.

Written as DNA, the CDR3 is TGTGCCAGCAGTTCAGGGGGAGTCTCCTACAATGAGCAGTTCTTC. Amino acid sequence: CASSSGGVSYNEQFF. V gene TRBV6-5 combines with J gene TRBJ2-1, with 7 bases lining up with TRBD1. Germline CDR1 MNHEY, CDR2 SVGAGI. After removal of 4 bases from V and 0 bases from J, the junction contained 3 bases not matched to a gene. The CDR3 extends over 15 amino acids.

V usage is TRBV20-1 and J usage is TRBJ2-1, with 9 positions matching TRBD2. The CDR3 is 16 residues long. Germline trimming cut 5 bases from V and 4 bases from J; bases unmatched to any gene: 12. Germline values: CDR1 DFQATT, CDR2 SNEGSKA (reference sequence). DNA of the CDR3: TGCAGTGCTCCAGGCCAACAAGCGGGAGGATACAATGAGCAGTTCTTC. Encoded protein: CSAPGQQAGGYNEQFF.

This clonotype was seen a handful of times. The chain's CDR3 is CASRGTNTGELFF. The CDR3 DNA sequence: TGTGCCAGCAGGGGGACTAACACCGGGGAGCTGTTTTTT. The genes are TRBV6-2 or TRBV6-3 and TRBJ2-2; TRBD2 is a possible D gene (6 bases). From germline, CDR1 is MNHEY and CDR2 SVGEGT. V was cut by 6 bases and J by 2 bases, with 7 bases left in between. This CDR3 comprises 13 residues.

This chain joins TRBV18 and TRBJ2-7; 7 positions match TRBD2. V shed 4 bases and J 3 bases; nucleotides not matched to a gene: 18. Germline CDR1 is KGHSH and CDR2 is LQKENI. CDR3 size: 18 residues. The CDR3 loop reads CASSRGTVGDSGYYEQYF. The DNA of the CDR3 is TGTGCCAGCTCACGGGGGACGGTGGGCGATAGCGGGTACTACGAGCAGTACTTC.

This clonotype was recorded a few times. V gene TRBV5-6 combines with J gene TRBJ2-7, with 7 bases that match TRBD2. V lost 0 bases, J lost 3 bases, and 3 bases stayed unmatched. The CDR3 consists of 14 residues. The germline gives CDR1 SGHDT, CDR2 YYEEEE. CDR3 DNA sequence: TGTGCCAGCAGCTTGGGACAGCGGGGCTACGAGCAGTACTTC. This codes for CASSLGQRGYEQYF.

This clonotype occurred many times. CDR3 sequence (DNA): TGTGCCAGCAGTTCCCAGGCGGGAGGGTTAGAGGAGCAGTTCTTC. The encoded protein is CASSSQAGGLEEQFF. V gene TRBV5-5 combines with J gene TRBJ2-1, with TRBD2 matching over 9 bases. Germline assignment: CDR1 SGHKS and CDR2 YYEKEE (reference sequence). CDR3 length: 15 residues. J gave up 10 bases and V 5 bases, and 13 bases lay outside the gene matches.

The sample holds a few counts of this clonotype. The rearrangement uses TRBV6-5 and TRBJ2-1; the D is unclear. Germline V gene data show CDR1 as MNHEY and CDR2 as SVGAGI. The CDR3 loop spans 15 amino acids. V lost 7 bases and J lost 5, with 18 bases in between. CDR3 bases: TGTGCCAGCACCCCTGCGTCCGCCGGGCACAATGAGCAGTTCTTC. Amino acids: CASTPASAGHNEQFF.

Turning to this clonotype: Germline is not matched at one junction end, which may reflect a read error. This chain joins TRBV12-3 or TRBV12-4 and TRBJ2-6; tentative D call: TRBD2 (6 bases). The CDR3 is made up of 17 amino acids. The CDR3: CASSPRGSTLGANFLTF. CDR3 in DNA: TGTGCCAGCAGTCCCCGGGGGTCTACCCTCGGGGCCAACTTCCTGACTTTC.

This clonotype was seen a few times. The chain links TRBV6-6 to TRBJ2-7, with TRBD1 matching over 8 bases. The CDR3 extends over 16 amino acids. The junction had 6 bases not matched to a gene; V was cut back by 2 bases and J by 0 bases. Germline V lookup: CDR1 MNHNY, CDR2 SVGAGI (reference sequence). CDR3 in amino acids: CASSYHGQGSSYEQYF. CDR3 bases: TGTGCCAGCAGTTACCACGGACAGGGCAGCTCCTACGAGCAGTACTTC.

The CDR3 spells CSAGLAGGILTGELFF. For the CDR3, the DNA is TGCAGTGCCGGACTAGCGGGAGGGATACTAACCGGGGAGCTGTTTTTT. The gene calls are TRBV20-1 and TRBJ2-2; 15 bases are a match to TRBD2. The junction had 7 bases not matched to a gene; V was cut back by 6 bases and J by 5 bases. The CDR3 is 16 residues long. From germline, CDR1 is DFQATT and CDR2 SNEGSKA (reference sequence).

This clonotype came up many times. The gene calls are TRBV12-3 or TRBV12-4 and TRBJ2-1; TRBD2 agrees at 9 bases. V trimming: 5 bases; J trimming: 8 bases; junction bases outside the gene matches: 10. The CDR3 runs 15 residues. CDR3 nucleotide sequence: TGTGCCAGCAGTCCTAGCGGGAACCTCCGGGATGAGCAGTTCTTC. Translated: CASSPSGNLRDEQFF.

This clonotype was picked up many times. The genes are TRBV6-1 and TRBJ2-1; D is perhaps TRBD2 (5 bases). The CDR3 is 12 amino acids. Per the germline V gene, CDR1 is MNHNS and CDR2 is SASEGT. Trimming shortened V by 7 bases and J by 6 bases, and 10 bases separated the two germline ends. The CDR3 DNA is TGTGCCAGCAATGGAGCGGCCAATGAGCAGTTCTTC. Encoded protein: CASNGAANEQFF.

The J gene is TRBJ2-5, the V gene TRBV5-5; D might be TRBD1 (5 bases). There are 13 residues in the CDR3. Germline V gives CDR1 SGHKS, CDR2 YYEKEE (reference sequence). The V end was cut by 4 bases, the J end by 6 bases, with 13 bases between. The CDR3 here is CASSGHVGQTQYF. The CDR3 DNA sequence: TGTGCCAGCAGCGGTCATGTGGGGCAGACCCAGTACTTC.

The chain recombines TRBV3-1 with TRBJ1-3, with 9 bases lining up with TRBD1. Germline V gives CDR1 LGHDT, CDR2 YNNKEL (reference sequence). There are 16 residues in the CDR3. The junction had 6 bases not matched to a gene; V was cut back by 3 bases and J by 3 bases. The CDR3 DNA sequence: TGTGCCAGCAGCCAGGGGACAGGGCTCTATGGAAACACCATATATTTT. Protein sequence: CASSQGTGLYGNTIYF.

This CDR3 reads CASSLGGTAYEQYF. The CDR3, as DNA: TGTGCCAGCAGCCTGGGGGGGACCGCCTACGAGCAGTACTTC. The chain has TRBV7-9 and TRBJ2-7, with 7 bases matching TRBD2. This CDR3 spans 14 amino acids. CDR1 and CDR2 from the germline V gene are SEHNR and FQNEAQ (reference sequence). The J segment lost 2 bases and the V segment lost 5 bases, leaving 6 bases of the junction unmatched.

CDR3 loop: CASSLAGPSYEQYF. The CDR3 nucleotides are TGTGCCAGCAGCTTGGCTGGACCGTCCTACGAGCAGTACTTC. The chain uses TRBV5-6 and TRBJ2-7; D is unclear. Germline V gives CDR1 SGHDT, CDR2 YYEEEE. Trimming took off 0 bases at V and 1 base at J, with 8 bases between the two ends. The CDR3 has 14 residues.

The J gene is TRBJ1-2, the V gene TRBV6-5, with D hard to call. The V end lost 2 bases, the J end lost 5 bases, and 15 bases lay between the germline ends. CDR1 MNHEY and CDR2 SVGAGI come from the germline V gene. This CDR3 is built from 15 residues. CDR3 sequence reads: CASSYGEAQGYGYTF. CDR3 sequence (DNA): TGTGCCAGCAGTTACGGGGAGGCACAAGGGTATGGCTACACCTTC.

In this sample, this clonotype turned up a few times. V usage is TRBV12-3 or TRBV12-4 and J usage is TRBJ2-3, with 9 bases aligning to TRBD2. The CDR3 runs 15 residues. V shed 3 bases and J 1 base; nucleotides not matched to a gene: 2. DNA for the CDR3: TGTGCCAGCAGTTTCAGGACTAGCGGCACAGATACGCAGTATTTT. Protein product: CASSFRTSGTDTQYF.

J is TRBJ2-3 and V is TRBV7-8; TRBD1 or TRBD2 may be the D gene (5 bases each). V lost 5 bases to trimming and J lost 0 bases, with 15 bases between them. Germline-derived CDR1 and CDR2 are SGHVS and FQNEAQ. The CDR3 has 16 residues. CDR3 sequence reads: CASSPRDLSSTDTQYF. The CDR3 DNA sequence: TGTGCCAGCAGCCCCCGGGACCTCTCTAGCACAGATACGCAGTATTTT.

The V call is TRBV25-1, the J call TRBJ2-3; weak D call: TRBD2 (5 bases). The V and J ends lost 4 bases and 6 bases respectively, with 20 bases between them. Germline CDR1 MGHDK, CDR2 SYGVNS. The CDR3 runs 16 residues. CDR3 nucleotide sequence: TGTGCCAGCAGTGCACCGGGATCACACTCTTTGGATACGCAGTATTTT. Protein: CASSAPGSHSLDTQYF.

The J gene is TRBJ2-5, the V gene TRBV14; 9 bases are shared with TRBD2. The CDR3 extends over 17 amino acids. CDR1 SGHDN and CDR2 FVKESK come from the germline V gene. V lost 0 bases and J lost 1; bases outside the gene matches: 6. The CDR3 spells CASSQDRSGGFQETQYF. The DNA for the CDR3 is TGTGCCAGCAGCCAAGACCGTAGCGGGGGTTTCCAAGAGACCCAGTACTTC.